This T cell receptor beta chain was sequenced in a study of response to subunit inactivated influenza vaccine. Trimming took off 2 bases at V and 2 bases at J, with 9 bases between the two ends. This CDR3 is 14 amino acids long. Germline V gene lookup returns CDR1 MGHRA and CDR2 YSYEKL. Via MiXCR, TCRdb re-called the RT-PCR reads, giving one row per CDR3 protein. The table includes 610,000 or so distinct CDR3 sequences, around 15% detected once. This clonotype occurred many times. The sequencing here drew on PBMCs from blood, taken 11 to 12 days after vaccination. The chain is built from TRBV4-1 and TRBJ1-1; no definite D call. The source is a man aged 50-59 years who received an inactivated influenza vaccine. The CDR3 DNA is TGCGCCAGCAGCCAAACCGGGCTTAACACTGAAGCTTTCTTT. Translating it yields CASSQTGLNTEAFF.